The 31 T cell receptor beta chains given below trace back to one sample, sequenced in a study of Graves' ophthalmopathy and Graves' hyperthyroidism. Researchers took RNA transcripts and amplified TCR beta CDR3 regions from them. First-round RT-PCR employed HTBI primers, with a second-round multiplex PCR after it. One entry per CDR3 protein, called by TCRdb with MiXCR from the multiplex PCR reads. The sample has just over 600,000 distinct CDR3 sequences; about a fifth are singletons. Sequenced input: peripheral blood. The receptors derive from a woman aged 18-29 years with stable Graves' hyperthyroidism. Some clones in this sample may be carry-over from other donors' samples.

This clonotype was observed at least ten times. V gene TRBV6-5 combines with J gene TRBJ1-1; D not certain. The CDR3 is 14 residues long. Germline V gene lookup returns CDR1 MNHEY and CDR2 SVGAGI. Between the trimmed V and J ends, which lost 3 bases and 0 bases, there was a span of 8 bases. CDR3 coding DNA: TGTGCCAGCAGTTATATTCCGCTGAACACTGAAGCTTTCTTT. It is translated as CASSYIPLNTEAFF.

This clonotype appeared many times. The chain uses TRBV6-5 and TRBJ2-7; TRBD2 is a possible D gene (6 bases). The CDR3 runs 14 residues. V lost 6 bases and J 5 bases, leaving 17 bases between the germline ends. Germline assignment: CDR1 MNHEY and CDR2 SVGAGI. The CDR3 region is CASSSSGALHEQYF. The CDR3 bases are TGTGCCAGCAGCAGTAGCGGAGCCCTCCACGAGCAGTACTTC.

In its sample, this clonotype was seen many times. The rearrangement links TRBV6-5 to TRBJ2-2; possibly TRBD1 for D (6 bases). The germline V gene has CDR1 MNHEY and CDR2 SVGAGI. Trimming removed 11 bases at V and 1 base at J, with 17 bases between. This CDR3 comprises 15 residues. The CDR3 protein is CASDWDTLNTGELFF. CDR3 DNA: TGTGCCTCCGACTGGGACACTTTGAACACCGGGGAGCTGTTTTTT.

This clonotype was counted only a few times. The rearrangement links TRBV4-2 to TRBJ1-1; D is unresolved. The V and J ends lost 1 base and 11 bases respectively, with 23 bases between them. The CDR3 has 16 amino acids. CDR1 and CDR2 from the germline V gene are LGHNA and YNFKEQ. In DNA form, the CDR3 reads TGTGCCAGCAGCCAAGCCGGAGGGCGGGCCCTTGTGTGGGCTTTCTTT. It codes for CASSQAGGRALVWAFF.

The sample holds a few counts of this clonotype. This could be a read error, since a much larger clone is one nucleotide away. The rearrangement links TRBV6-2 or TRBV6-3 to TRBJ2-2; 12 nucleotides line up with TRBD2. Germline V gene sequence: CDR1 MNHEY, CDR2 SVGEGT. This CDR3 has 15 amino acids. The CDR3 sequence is CASRRTSGRTGGLFF. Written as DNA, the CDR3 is TGTGCCAGCAGGCGCACTAGCGGGAGGACCGGGGGGCTGTTTTTT.

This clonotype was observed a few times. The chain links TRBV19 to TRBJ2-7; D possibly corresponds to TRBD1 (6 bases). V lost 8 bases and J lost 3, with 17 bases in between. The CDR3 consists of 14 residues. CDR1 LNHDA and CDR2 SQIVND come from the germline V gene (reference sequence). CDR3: CASGAGTTFYEQYF. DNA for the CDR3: TGTGCCAGTGGGGCCGGGACAACTTTCTACGAGCAGTACTTC.

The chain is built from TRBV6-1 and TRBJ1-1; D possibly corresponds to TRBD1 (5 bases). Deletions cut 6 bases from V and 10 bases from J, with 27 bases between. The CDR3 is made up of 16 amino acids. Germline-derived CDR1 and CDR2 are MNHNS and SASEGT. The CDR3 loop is CASRENGTPGLWSAFF. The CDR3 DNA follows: TGTGCCAGCAGGGAAAACGGGACTCCGGGACTATGGTCAGCTTTCTTT.

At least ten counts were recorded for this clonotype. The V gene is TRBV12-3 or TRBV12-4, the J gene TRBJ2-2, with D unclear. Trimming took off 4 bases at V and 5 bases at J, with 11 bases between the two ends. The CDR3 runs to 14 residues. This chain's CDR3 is CASSWATVTGELFF. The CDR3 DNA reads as TGTGCCAGCAGTTGGGCCACGGTAACCGGGGAGCTGTTTTTT.

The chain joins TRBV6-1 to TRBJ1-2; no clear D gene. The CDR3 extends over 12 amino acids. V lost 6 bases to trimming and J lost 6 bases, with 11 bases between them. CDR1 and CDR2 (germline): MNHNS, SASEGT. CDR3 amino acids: CASRGNSDGYTF. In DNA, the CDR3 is TGTGCCAGCAGGGGCAACTCCGATGGCTACACCTTC.

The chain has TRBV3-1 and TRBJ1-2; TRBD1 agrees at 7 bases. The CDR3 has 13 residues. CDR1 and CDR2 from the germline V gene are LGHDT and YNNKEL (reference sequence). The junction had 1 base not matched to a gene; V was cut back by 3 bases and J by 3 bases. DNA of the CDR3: TGTGCCAGCAGCCATGGGACAGACTATGGCTACACCTTC. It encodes CASSHGTDYGYTF.

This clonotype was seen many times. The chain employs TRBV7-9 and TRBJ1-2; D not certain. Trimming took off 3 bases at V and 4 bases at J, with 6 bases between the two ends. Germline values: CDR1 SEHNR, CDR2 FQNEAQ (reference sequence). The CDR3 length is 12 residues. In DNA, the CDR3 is TGTGCCAGCAGCTTTTCGTCCTATGGCTACACCTTC. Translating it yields CASSFSSYGYTF.

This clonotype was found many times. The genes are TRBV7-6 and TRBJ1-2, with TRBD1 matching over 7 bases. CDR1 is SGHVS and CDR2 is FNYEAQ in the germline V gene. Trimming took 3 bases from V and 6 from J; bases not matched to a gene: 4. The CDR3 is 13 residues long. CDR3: CASSLVGTDGYTF. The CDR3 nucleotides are TGTGCCAGCAGCTTGGTGGGGACAGATGGCTACACCTTC.

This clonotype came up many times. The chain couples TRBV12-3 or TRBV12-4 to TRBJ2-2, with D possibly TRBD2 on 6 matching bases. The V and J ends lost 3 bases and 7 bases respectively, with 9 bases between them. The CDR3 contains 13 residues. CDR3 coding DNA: TGTGCCAGCAGTTTCGGAGGGGTCGGGGAGCTGTTTTTT. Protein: CASSFGGVGELFF.

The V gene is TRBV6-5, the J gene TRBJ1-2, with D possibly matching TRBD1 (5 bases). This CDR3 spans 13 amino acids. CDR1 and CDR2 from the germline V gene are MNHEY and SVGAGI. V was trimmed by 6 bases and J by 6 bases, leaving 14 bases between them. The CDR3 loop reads CASSSRTGHGYTF. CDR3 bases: TGTGCCAGCAGCTCTCGGACGGGACATGGCTACACCTTC.

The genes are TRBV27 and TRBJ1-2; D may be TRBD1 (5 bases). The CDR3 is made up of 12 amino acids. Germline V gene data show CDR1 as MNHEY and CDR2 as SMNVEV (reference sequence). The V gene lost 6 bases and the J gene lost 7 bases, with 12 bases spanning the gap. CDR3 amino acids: CASRDISGGYTF. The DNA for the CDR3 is TGTGCCAGCAGGGACATATCGGGTGGCTACACCTTC.

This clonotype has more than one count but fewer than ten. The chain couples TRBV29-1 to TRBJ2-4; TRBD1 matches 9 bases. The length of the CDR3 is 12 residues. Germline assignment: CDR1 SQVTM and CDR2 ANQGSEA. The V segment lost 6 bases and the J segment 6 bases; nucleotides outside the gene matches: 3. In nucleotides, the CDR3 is TGCAGCGTAGGGACAGGGATAAACATTCAGTACTTC. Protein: CSVGTGINIQYF.

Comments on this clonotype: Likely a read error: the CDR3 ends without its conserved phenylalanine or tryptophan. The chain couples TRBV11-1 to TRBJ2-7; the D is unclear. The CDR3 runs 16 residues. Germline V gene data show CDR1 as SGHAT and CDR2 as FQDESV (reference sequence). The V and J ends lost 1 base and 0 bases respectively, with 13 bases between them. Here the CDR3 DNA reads TGTGCCAGCAGCTTAGTGTCGGCCAGGTACTCCTACGAGCAGTACTAC. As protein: CASSLVSARYSYEQYY.

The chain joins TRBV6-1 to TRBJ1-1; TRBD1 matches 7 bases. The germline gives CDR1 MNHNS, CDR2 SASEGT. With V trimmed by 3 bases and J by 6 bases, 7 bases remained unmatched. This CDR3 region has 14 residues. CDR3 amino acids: CASSEFGGTAEAFF. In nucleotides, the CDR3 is TGTGCCAGCAGTGAGTTTGGAGGGACAGCTGAAGCTTTCTTT.

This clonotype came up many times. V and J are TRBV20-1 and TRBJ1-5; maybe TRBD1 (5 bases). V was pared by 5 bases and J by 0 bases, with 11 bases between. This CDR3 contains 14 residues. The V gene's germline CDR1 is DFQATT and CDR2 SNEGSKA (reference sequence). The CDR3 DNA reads TGCAGTGCTGGCCAGGGATATAGCAATCAGCCCCAGCATTTT. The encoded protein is CSAGQGYSNQPQHF.

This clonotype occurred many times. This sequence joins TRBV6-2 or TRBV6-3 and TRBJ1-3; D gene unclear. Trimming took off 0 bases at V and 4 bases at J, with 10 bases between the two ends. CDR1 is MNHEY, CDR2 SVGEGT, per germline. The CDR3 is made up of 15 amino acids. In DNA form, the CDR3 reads TGTGCCAGCAGTTACTCGGTGGGAGACGGAAACACCATATATTTT. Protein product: CASSYSVGDGNTIYF.

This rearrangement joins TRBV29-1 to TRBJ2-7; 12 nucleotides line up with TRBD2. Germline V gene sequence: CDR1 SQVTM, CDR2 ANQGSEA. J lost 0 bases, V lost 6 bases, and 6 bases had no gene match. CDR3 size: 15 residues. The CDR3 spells CSVTGTSGRSYEQYF. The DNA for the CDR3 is TGCAGCGTCACCGGGACTAGCGGGCGCTCCTACGAGCAGTACTTC.

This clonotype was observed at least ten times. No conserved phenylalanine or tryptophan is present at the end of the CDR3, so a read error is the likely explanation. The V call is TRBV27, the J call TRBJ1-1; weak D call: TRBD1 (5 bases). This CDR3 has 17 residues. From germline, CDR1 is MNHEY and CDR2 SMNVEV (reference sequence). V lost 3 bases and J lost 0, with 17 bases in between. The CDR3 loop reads CASSFTPRDGMNTEAFS. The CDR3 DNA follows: TGTGCCAGCAGTTTTACCCCTCGGGACGGCATGAACACTGAAGCTTTCTCT.

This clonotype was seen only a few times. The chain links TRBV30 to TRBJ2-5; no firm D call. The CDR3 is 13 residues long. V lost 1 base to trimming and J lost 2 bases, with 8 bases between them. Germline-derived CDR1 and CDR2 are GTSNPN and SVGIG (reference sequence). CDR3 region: CAWSAQTQETQYF. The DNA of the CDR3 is TGTGCCTGGAGTGCCCAAACACAAGAGACCCAGTACTTC. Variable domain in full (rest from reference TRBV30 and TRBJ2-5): SQTIHQWPATLVQPVGSPLSLECTVEGTSNPNLYWYRQAAGRGLQLLFYSVGIGQISSEVPQNLSASRPQDRQFILSSKKLLLSDSGFYLCAWSAQTQETQYFGPGTRLLVL.

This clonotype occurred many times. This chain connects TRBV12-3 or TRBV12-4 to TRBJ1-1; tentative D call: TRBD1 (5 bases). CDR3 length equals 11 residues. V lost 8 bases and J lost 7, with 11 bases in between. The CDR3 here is CASEGPGEAFF. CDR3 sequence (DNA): TGTGCCAGCGAGGGGCCCGGTGAAGCTTTCTTT.

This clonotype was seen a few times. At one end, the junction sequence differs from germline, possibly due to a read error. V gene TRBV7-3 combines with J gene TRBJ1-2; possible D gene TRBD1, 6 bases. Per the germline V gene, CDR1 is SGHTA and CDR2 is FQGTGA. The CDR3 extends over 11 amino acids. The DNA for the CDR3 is TGTGCCAGCAGCTTAGGGGGGGCATTCGCCTTC. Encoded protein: CASSLGGAFAF.

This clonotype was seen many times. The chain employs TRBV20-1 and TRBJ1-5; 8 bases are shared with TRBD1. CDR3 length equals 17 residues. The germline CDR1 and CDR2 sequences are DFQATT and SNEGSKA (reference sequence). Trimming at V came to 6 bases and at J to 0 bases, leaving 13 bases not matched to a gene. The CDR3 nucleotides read TGCAGTGCAGGGAGAACAGGGGGGGGTTATAGCAATCAGCCCCAGCATTTT. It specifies CSAGRTGGGYSNQPQHF.

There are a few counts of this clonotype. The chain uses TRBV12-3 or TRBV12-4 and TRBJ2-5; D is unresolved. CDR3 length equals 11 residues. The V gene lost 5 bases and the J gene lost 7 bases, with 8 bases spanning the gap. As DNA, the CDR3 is TGTGCCAGCAGTAGTGTGGGGACCCAGTACTTC. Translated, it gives CASSSVGTQYF.

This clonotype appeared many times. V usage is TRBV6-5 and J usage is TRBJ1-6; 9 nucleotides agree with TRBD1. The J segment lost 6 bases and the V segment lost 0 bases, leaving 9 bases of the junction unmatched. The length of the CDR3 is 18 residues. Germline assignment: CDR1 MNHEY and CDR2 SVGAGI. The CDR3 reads CASSYSMGNRGLNSPLHF. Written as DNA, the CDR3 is TGTGCCAGCAGTTACTCGATGGGTAACAGGGGGCTTAATTCACCCCTCCACTTT.

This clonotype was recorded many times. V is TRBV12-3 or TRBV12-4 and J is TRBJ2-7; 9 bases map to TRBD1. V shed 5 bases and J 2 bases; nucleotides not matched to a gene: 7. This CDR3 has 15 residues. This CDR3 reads CASSQQGAGAYEQYF. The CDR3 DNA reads TGTGCCAGCAGTCAACAGGGGGCGGGCGCCTACGAGCAGTACTTC.

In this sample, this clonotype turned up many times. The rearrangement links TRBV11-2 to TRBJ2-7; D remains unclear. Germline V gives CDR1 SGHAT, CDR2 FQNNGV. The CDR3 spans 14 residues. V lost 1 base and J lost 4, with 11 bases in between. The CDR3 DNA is TGTGCCAGCAGCTTAGGGGTTGCAGCGTACGAGCAGTACTTC. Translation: CASSLGVAAYEQYF.

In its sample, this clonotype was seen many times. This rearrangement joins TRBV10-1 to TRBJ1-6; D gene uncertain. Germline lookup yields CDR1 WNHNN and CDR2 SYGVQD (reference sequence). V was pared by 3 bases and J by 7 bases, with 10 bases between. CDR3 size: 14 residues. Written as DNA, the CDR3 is TGCGCCAGCAGTGAAGCCGGGTTCAATTCACCCCTCCACTTT. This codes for CASSEAGFNSPLHF.